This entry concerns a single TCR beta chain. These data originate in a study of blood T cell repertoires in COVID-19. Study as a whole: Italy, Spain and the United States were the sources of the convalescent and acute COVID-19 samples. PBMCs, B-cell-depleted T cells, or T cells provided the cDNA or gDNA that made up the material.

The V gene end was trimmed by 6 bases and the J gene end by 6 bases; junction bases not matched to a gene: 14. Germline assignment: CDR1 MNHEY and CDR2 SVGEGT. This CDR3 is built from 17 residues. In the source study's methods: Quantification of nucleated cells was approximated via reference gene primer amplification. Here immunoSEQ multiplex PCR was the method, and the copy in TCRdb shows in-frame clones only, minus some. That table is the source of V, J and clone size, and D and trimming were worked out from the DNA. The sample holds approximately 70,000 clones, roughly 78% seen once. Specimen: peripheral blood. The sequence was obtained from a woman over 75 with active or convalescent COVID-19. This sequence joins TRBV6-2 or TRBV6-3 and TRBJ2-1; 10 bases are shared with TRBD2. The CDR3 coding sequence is TGTGCCAGCAGCCCCTGGGTTATAGCGGGAGGACCCAATGAGCAGTTCTTC. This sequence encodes CASSPWVIAGGPNEQFF.